This T cell receptor beta chain was obtained from a study of blood T cells in healthy people across ages. It was with a sample-barcoded 5' primer and a J-beta primer mix that a second PCR of roughly 7 to 12 cycles was run. Researchers report that a template-switch adaptor with 12 random nucleotides tagged each cDNA molecule. TCRdb re-called the 5' RACE reads through MiXCR, storing one row per CDR3 protein. Among 1.5 million to 2 million distinct CDR3 sequences, roughly 30% were seen once, and the ten largest hold 7.7%. This CDR3 region has 14 residues. In germline, CDR1 is KGHSH, CDR2 LQKENI. For every donor, a draw yielded roughly 10 milliliters of peripheral blood. This clonotype was picked up a small number of times. The antigen is undetermined. One end of the junction does not line up with germline, which may come from a read error. General study findings and limits: The authors considered diversity estimates from one million T cells to be underestimates. Older age went with lower TCR beta diversity per million T cells, in a roughly linear way.

The sample comprised blood. The sequence was obtained from a woman under 40 in good health. The chain uses TRBV18 and TRBJ2-6; D might be TRBD1 (5 bases). This CDR3 reads CASSPSSGANVPTF. Here the CDR3 DNA reads TGTGCCAGCTCCCCCTCCTCTGGGGCCAACGTCCCGACTTTC.